Following are 10 T cell receptor beta chains from one sample sequenced in a study of blood T cell repertoires in COVID-19. Measured with immunoSEQ multiplex PCR; TCRdb has only the in-frame clones, and not every one. The sample contains 150,000 to 200,000 clones, about nine tenths of which appear only once. Sequenced: peripheral blood. The origin of the receptors is a woman in her fifties or sixties with COVID-19, enrolled during active disease.

This chain links TRBV28 with TRBJ2-7; 10 positions match TRBD1. Germline trimming cut 6 bases from V and 1 base from J; bases unmatched to any gene: 9. CDR3 length equals 16 residues. Germline lookup yields CDR1 MDHEN and CDR2 SYDVKM. In nucleotides, the CDR3 is TGTGCCAGCAGACCGCGACAGGGGGCAATATCCTACGAGCAGTACTTC. It encodes CASRPRQGAISYEQYF.

This chain's CDR3 is CASSVGGRNTIYF. DNA of the CDR3: TGTGCCAGCAGCGTAGGAGGAAGAAACACCATATATTTT. V and J are TRBV9 and TRBJ1-3; D is unclear. The ends were cut back, 0 bases at V and 5 bases at J, with 6 bases in the middle. Germline-derived CDR1 and CDR2 are SGDLS and YYNGEE. The CDR3 consists of 13 residues.

The chain combines TRBV28 with TRBJ1-3; D is ambiguous. The ends were cut back, 6 bases at V and 1 base at J, with 10 bases in the middle. CDR3 length equals 14 residues. Germline V lookup: CDR1 MDHEN, CDR2 SYDVKM. CDR3 region: CASSRGSSGNTIYF. The CDR3 DNA follows: TGTGCCAGCAGCCGCGGTTCTTCTGGAAACACCATATATTTT.

This chain's CDR3 is CASSSPQGAREKLFF. The CDR3, as DNA: TGTGCCAGCAGTTCCCCACAGGGGGCGAGAGAAAAACTGTTTTTT. This chain links TRBV6-5 with TRBJ1-4, with TRBD1 matching over 9 bases. The CDR3 has 15 amino acids. Per the germline V gene, CDR1 is MNHEY and CDR2 is SVGAGI. The trim removed 4 bases at V and 8 bases at J, leaving 8 bases unmatched.

Note on this clone: This CDR3 is also generated by other DNA sequences in the sample. This sequence joins TRBV29-1 and TRBJ1-5; a weak D match, TRBD1 (5 bases). Trimming cost V 3 bases and J 5 bases, with 11 bases left between them. CDR1 is SQVTM, CDR2 ANQGSEA, per germline. CDR3 length: 13 amino acids. The CDR3 spells CSVEGQGDQPQHF. The CDR3 DNA reads as TGCAGCGTTGAGGGGCAGGGCGATCAGCCCCAGCATTTT.

This clone was detected once. This sequence joins TRBV25-1 and TRBJ1-1, with TRBD1 as a possible D gene (5 bases). The germline gives CDR1 MGHDK, CDR2 SYGVNS. Trimming pared 1 base from V and 1 base from J, leaving 13 bases between. The CDR3 runs 16 residues. CDR3 sequence reads: CASSEWGLSKNTEAFF. The CDR3 nucleotides are TGTGCCAGCAGTGAATGGGGCCTTTCCAAGAACACTGAAGCTTTCTTT.

The chain recombines TRBV11-3 with TRBJ2-7; D is perhaps TRBD1 (5 bases). This CDR3 contains 15 residues. Trimming removed 0 bases from V and 1 base from J, with 10 bases in between. Germline CDR1 and CDR2: SGHNT and YENEEA. The CDR3 is CASSLDLQGSYEQYF. The CDR3 nucleotides read TGTGCCAGCAGCTTAGATCTCCAGGGATCCTACGAGCAGTACTTC. Full variable domain (outside the CDR3, taken from reference TRBV11-3 and TRBJ2-7): EAGVVQSPRYKIIEKKQPVAFWCNPISGHNTLYWYLQNLGQGPELLIRYENEEAVDDSQLPKDRFSAERLKGVDSTLKIQPAELGDSAVYLCASSLDLQGSYEQYFGPGTRLTVT.

The J gene is TRBJ1-2, the V gene TRBV11-2; possibly TRBD1 for D (5 bases). V was shortened by 2 bases and J by 1 base, with 8 bases between the two germline ends. CDR1 is SGHAT and CDR2 is FQNNGV in the germline V gene. The CDR3 totals 14 residues. The CDR3 here is CASSLQGGNYGYTF. The CDR3 nucleotides are TGTGCCAGCAGCTTACAGGGAGGTAACTATGGCTACACCTTC.

This clone was detected once. The chain employs TRBV3-1 (or the pseudogene TRBV3-2) and TRBJ1-5; TRBD1 agrees at 9 bases. The V gene end was trimmed by 0 bases and the J gene end by 11 bases; junction bases not matched to a gene: 11. This CDR3 spans 16 amino acids. In germline, CDR1 is LGHDT, CDR2 YNNKEL (reference sequence). CDR3 bases: TGTGCCAGCAGCCAAGATAAGGGACAGGGTTTTCAAGCCCAGCATTTT. It specifies CASSQDKGQGFQAQHF.

The rearrangement links TRBV30 to TRBJ1-2; D call uncertain. The CDR3 covers 11 residues. Trimming took 4 bases from V and 7 from J, leaving 10 bases between them. The V gene's germline CDR1 is GTSNPN and CDR2 SVGIG (reference sequence). CDR3 amino acids: CAWISAGGYTF. The CDR3 bases are TGTGCCTGGATAAGCGCGGGTGGCTACACCTTC.